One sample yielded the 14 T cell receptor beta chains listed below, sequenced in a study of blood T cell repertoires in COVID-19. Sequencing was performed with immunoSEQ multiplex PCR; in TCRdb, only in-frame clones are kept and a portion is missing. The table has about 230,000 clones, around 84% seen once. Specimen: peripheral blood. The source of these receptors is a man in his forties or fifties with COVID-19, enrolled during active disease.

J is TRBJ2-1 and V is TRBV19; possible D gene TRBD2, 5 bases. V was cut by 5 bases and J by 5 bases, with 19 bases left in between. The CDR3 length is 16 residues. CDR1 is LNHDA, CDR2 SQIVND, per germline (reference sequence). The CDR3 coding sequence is TGTGCCAGTAGTGTCGGGGTTACGGGGTACCACAATGAGCAGTTCTTC. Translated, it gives CASSVGVTGYHNEQFF.

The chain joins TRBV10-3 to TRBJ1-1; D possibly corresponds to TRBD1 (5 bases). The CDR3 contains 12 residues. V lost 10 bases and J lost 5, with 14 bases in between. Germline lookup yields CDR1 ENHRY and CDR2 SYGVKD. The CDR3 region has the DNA TGTGCCACCTCCGGGGGGGAGACTGAAGCTTTCTTT. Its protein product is CATSGGETEAFF.

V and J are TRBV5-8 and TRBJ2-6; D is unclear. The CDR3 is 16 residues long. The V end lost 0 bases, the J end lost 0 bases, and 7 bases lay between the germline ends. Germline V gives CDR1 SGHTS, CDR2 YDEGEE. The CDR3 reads CASSLVRISGANVLTF. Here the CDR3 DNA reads TGTGCCAGCAGCTTGGTGAGGATCTCTGGGGCCAACGTCCTGACTTTC.

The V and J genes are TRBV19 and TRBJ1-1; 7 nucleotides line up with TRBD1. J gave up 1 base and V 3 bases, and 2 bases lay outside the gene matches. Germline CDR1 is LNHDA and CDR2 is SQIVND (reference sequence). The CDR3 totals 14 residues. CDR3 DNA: TGTGCCAGTAGTATCCGGGACAGGAACACTGAAGCTTTCTTT. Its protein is CASSIRDRNTEAFF.

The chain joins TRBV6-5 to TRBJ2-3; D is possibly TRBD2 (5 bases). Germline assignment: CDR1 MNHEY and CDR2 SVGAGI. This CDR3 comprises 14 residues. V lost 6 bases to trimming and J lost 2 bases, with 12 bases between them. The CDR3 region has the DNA TGTGCCAGCAGGAAGCGGATACCCACAGATACGCAGTATTTT. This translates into CASRKRIPTDTQYF.

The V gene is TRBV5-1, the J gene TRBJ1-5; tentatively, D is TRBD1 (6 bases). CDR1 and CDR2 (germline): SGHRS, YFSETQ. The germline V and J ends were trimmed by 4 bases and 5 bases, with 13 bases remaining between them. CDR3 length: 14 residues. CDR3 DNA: TGCGCCAGCAGCGGCGGACAGCCCGATCAGCCCCAGCATTTT. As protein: CASSGGQPDQPQHF.

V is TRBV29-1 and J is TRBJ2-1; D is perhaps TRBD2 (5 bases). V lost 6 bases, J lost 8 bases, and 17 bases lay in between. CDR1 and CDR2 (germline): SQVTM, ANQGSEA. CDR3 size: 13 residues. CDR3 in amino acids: CSVARLLWDEQFF. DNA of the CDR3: TGCAGCGTGGCCCGACTACTCTGGGATGAGCAGTTCTTC.

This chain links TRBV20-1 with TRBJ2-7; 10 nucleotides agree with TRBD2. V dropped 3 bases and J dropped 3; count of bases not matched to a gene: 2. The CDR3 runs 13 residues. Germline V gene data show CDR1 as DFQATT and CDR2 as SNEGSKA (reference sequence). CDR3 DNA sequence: TGCAGTGCTAGTAGCGGGAGGATCTACGAGCAGTACTTC. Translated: CSASSGRIYEQYF.

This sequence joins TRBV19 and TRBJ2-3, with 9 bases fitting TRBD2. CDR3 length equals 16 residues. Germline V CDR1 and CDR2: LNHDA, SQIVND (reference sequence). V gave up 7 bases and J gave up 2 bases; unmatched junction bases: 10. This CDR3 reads CASTPPGTSFTDTQYF. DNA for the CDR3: TGTGCCAGTACTCCGCCCGGGACTAGCTTCACAGATACGCAGTATTTT.

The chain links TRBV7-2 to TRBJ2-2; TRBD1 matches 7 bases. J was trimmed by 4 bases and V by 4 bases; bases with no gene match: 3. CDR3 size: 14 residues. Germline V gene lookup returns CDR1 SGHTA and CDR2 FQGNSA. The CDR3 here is CASSWPGGTGELFF. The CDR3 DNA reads TGTGCCAGCAGCTGGCCAGGGGGCACCGGGGAGCTGTTTTTT.

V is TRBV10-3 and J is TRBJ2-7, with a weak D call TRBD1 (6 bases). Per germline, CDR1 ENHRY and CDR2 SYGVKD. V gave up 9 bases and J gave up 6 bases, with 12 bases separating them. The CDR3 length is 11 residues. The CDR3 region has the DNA TGTGCCATTGGGACACCGGGCGAGCAGTACTTC. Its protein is CAIGTPGEQYF.

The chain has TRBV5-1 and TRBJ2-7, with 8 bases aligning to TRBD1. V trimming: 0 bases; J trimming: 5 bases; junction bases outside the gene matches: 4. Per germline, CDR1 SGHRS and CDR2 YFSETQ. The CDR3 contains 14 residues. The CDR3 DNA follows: TGCGCCAGCAGCTTGGGTCAGGGGGCCCACGAGCAGTACTTC. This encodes CASSLGQGAHEQYF.

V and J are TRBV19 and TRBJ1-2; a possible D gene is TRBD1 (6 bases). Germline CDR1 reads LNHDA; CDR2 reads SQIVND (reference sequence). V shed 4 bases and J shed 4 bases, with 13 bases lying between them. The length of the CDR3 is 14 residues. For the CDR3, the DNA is TGTGCCAGTAGTAACGGGGGGCTCGGCTATGGCTACACCTTC. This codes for CASSNGGLGYGYTF.

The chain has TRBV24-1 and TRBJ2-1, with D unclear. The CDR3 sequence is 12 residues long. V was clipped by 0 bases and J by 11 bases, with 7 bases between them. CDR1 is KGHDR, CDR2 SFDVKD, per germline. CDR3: CATSDLTWQQFF. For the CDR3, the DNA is TGTGCCACCAGTGATTTGACCTGGCAGCAGTTCTTC.